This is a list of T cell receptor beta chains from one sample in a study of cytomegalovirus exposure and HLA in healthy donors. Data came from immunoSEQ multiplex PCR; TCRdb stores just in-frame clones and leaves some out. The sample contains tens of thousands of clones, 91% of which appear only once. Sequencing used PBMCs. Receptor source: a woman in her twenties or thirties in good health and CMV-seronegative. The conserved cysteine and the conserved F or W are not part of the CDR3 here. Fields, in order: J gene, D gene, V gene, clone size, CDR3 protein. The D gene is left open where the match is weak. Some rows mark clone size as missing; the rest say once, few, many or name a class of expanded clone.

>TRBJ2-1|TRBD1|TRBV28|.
ASSLEQGADEQF
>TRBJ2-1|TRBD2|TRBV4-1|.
ASSPGLAGINEQF
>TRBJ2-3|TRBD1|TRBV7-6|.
ASSFSLGQDTDTQY
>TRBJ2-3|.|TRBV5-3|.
ARSLVVSRSTDTQY
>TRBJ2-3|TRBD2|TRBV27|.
ASSFFWSSGGTDTQY
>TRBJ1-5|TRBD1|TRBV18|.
ASSPGQGNLNQPQH
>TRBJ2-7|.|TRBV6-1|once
ASSPLTYEQY
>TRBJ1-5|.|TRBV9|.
ASSVGGVNQPQH
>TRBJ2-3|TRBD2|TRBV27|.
ASSLAGGFTDTQY
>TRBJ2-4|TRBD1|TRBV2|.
ASSGQGGHIQY
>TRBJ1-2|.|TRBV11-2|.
ASSLDVGGGYT
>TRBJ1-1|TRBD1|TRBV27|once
ASSLRLPGGAEAF
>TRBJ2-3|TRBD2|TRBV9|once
ASSSILGLAGGTDTQY
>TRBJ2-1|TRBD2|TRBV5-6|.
ASSLADNEQF